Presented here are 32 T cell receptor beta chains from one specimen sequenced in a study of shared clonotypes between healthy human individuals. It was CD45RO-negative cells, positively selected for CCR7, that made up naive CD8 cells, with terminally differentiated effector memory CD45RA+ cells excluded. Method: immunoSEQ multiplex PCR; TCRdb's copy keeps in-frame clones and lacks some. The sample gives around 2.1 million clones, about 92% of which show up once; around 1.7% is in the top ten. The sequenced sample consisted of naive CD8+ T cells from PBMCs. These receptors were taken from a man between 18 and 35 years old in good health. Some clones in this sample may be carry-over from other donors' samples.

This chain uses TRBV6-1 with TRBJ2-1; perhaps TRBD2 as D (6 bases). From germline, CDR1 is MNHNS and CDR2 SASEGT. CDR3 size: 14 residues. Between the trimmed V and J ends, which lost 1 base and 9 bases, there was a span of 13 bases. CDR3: CASSEVVEGGEQFF. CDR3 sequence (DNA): TGTGCCAGCAGTGAAGTAGTAGAGGGAGGTGAGCAGTTCTTC.

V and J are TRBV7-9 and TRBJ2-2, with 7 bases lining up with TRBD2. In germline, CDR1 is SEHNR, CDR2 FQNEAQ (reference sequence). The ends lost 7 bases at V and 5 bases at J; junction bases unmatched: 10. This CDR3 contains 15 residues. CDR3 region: CASTLGGSITGELFF. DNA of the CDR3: TGTGCCAGCACGCTCGGCGGGAGTATTACCGGGGAGCTGTTTTTT.

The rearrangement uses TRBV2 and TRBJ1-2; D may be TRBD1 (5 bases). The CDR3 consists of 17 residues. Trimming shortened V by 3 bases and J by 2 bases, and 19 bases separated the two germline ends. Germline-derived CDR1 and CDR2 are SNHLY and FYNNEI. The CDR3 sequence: CASSDSLWGSGNYGYTF. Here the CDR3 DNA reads TGTGCCAGCAGTGATTCTCTGTGGGGGAGTGGGAACTATGGCTACACCTTC.

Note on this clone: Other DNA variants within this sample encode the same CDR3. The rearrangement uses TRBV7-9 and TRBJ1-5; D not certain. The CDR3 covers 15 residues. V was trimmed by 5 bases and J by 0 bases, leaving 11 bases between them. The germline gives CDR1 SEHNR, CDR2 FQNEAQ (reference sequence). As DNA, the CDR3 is TGTGCCAGCAGCCTAGGAGCATATAGCAATCAGCCCCAGCATTTT. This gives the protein CASSLGAYSNQPQHF.

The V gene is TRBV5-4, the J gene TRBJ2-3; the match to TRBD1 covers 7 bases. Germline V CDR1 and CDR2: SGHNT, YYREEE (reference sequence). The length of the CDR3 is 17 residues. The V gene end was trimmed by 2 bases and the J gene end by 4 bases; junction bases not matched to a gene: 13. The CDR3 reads CASSFNKGRQGPDTQYF. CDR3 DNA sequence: TGTGCCAGCAGCTTCAACAAAGGAAGACAGGGCCCAGATACGCAGTATTTT.

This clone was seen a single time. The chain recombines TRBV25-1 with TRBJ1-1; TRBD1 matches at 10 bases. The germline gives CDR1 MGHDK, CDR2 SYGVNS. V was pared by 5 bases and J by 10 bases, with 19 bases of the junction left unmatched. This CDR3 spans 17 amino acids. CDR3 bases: TGTGCCAGCAGTCCCGGGGGGGACAGGGGATCTGGTATTCGAGCTTTCTTT. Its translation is CASSPGGDRGSGIRAFF.

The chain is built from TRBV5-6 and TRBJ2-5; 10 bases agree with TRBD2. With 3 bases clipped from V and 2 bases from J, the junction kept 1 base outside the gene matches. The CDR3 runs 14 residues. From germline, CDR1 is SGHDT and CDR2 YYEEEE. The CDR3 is CASSWTSGQETQYF. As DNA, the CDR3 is TGTGCCAGCAGCTGGACTAGCGGACAAGAGACCCAGTACTTC.

The CDR3 DNA is TGTGCCAGCAGCGCCCCCGGGGTGGATACGCAGTATTTT. Protein sequence: CASSAPGVDTQYF. This chain joins TRBV9 and TRBJ2-3; D perhaps matches TRBD2 (5 bases). CDR3 length equals 13 residues. Germline lookup yields CDR1 SGDLS and CDR2 YYNGEE. The germline V and J ends were trimmed by 3 bases and 6 bases, with 11 bases remaining between them.

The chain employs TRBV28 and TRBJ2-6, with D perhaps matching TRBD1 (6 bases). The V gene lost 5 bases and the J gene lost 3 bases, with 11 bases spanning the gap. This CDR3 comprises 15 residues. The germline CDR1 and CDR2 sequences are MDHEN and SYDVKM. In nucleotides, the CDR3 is TGTGCCAGCAGTCCAGGGGTCGGTGGGGCCAACGTCCTGACTTTC. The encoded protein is CASSPGVGGANVLTF.

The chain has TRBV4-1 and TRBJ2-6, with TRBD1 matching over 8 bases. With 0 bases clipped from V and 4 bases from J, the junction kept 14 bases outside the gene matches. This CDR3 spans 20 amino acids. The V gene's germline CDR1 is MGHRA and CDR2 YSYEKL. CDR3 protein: CASSQDPWVQGARGANVLTF. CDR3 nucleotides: TGCGCCAGCAGCCAAGATCCGTGGGTCCAGGGGGCGCGAGGGGCCAACGTCCTGACTTTC.

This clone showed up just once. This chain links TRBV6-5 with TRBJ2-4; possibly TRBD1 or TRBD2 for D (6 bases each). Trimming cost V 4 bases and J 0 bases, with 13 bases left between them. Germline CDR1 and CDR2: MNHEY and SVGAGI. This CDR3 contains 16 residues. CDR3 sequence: CASSFRGPQAKNIQYF. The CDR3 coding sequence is TGTGCCAGCAGTTTCCGGGGGCCTCAAGCCAAAAACATTCAGTACTTC.

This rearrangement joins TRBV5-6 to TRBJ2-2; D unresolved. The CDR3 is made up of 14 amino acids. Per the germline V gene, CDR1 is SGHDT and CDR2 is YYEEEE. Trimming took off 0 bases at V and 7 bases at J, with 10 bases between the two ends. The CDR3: CASSLDGWNGELFF. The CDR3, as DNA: TGTGCCAGCAGCTTGGACGGGTGGAACGGGGAGCTGTTTTTT.

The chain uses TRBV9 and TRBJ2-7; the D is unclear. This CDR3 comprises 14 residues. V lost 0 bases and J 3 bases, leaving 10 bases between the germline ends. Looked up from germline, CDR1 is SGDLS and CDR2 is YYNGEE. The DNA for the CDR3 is TGTGCCAGCAGCGTAGATTGGCAGATCTACGAGCAGTACTTC. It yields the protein CASSVDWQIYEQYF.

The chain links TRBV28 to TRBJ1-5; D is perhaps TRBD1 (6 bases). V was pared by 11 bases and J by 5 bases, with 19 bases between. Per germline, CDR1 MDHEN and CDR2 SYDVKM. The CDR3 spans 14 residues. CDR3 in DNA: TGTGCCTCAGCATCCTTCAGGGGTTATCAGCCCCAGCATTTT. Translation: CASASFRGYQPQHF.

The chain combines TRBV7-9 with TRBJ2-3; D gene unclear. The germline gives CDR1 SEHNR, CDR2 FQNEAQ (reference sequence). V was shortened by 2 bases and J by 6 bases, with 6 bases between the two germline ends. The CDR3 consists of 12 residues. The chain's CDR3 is CASSLSHDTQYF. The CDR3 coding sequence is TGTGCCAGCAGCTTATCCCACGATACGCAGTATTTT.

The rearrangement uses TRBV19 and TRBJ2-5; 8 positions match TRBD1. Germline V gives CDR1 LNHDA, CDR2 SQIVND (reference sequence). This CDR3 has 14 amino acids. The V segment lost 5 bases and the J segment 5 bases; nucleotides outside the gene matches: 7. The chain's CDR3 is CASSVTGGWETQYF. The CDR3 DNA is TGTGCCAGTAGTGTCACAGGGGGATGGGAGACCCAGTACTTC.

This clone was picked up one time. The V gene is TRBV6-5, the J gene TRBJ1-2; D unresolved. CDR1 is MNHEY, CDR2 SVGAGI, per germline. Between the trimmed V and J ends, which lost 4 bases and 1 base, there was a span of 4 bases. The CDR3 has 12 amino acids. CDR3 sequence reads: CASSSDNYGYTF. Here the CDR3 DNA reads TGTGCCAGCAGTTCAGATAACTATGGCTACACCTTC.

In DNA form, the CDR3 reads TGTGCCAGCTCACCAAGTCGACAGGGTCGGTATGAAAAACTGTTTTTT. It is translated as CASSPSRQGRYEKLFF. The chain carries TRBV18 and TRBJ1-4; 7 nucleotides agree with TRBD1. Unmatched junction bases numbered 9, after V lost 2 bases and J lost 6 bases. CDR1 is KGHSH and CDR2 is LQKENI in the germline V gene. This CDR3 is 16 amino acids long. Using reference TRBV18 and TRBJ1-4 for the parts outside the CDR3, the full variable domain is NAGVMQNPRHLVRRRGQEARLRCSPMKGHSHVYWYRQLPEEGLKFMVYLQKENIIDESGMPKERFSAEFPKEGPSILRIQQVVRGDSAAYFCASSPSRQGRYEKLFFGSGTQLSVL.

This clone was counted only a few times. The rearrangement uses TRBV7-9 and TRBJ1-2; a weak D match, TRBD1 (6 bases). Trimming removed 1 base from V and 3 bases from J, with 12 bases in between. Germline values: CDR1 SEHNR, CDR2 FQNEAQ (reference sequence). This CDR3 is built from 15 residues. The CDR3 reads CASSLGQGRDYGYTF. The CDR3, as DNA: TGTGCCAGCAGCTTAGGGCAGGGGAGAGACTATGGCTACACCTTC.

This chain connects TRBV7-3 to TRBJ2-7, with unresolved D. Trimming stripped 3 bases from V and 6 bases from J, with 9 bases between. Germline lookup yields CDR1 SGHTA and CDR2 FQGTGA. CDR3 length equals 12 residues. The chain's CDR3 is CASSFGVGEQYF. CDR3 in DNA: TGTGCCAGCAGCTTTGGGGTGGGCGAGCAGTACTTC.

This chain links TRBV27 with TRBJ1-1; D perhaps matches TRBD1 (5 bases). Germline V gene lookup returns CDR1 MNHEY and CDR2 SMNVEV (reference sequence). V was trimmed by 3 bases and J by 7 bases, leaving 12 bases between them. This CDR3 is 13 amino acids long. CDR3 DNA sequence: TGTGCCAGCAGTTTGTTTCCGAGGGGTGAAGCTTTCTTT. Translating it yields CASSLFPRGEAFF.

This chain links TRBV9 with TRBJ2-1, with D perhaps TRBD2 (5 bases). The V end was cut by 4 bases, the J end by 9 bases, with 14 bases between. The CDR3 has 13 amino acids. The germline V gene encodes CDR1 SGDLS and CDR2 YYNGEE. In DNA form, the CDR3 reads TGTGCCAGCAGCCAGAAAAAAGGAGGTGAGCAGTTCTTC. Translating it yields CASSQKKGGEQFF.

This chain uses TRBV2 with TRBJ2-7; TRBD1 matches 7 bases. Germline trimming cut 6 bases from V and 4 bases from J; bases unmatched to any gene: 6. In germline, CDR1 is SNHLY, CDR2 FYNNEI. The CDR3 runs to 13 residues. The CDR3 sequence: CASRDQDRYEQYF. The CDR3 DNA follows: TGTGCCAGCAGGGACCAGGACAGGTACGAGCAGTACTTC.

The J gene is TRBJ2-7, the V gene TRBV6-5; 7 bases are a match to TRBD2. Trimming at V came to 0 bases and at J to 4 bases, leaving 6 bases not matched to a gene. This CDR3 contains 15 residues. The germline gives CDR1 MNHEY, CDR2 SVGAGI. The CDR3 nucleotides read TGTGCCAGCAGTTACTCCGCGGGAGTGGGGTACGAGCAGTACTTC. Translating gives CASSYSAGVGYEQYF.

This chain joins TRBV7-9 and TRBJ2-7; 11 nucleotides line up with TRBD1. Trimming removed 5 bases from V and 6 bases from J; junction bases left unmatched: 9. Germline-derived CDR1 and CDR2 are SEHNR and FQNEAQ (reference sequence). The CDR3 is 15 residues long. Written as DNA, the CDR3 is TGTGCCAGCAGCCTTGGACAGGGGGCCAGCCGCGAGCAGTACTTC. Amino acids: CASSLGQGASREQYF.

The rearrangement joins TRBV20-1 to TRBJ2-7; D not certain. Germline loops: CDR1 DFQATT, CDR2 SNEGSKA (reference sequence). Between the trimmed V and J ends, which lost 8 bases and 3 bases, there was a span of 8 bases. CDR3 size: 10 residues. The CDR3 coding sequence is TGCAGTTCTAAGCTCTACGAGCAGTACTTC. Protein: CSSKLYEQYF.

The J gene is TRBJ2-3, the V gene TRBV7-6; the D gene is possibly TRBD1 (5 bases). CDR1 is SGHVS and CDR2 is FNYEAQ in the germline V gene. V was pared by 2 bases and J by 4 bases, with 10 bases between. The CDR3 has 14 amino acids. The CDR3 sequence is CASSLSRAPDTQYF. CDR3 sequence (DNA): TGTGCCAGCAGCTTATCCAGGGCCCCAGATACGCAGTATTTT.

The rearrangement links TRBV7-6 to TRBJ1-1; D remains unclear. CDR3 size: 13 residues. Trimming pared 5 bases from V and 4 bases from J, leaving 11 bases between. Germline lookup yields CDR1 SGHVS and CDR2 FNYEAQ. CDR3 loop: CASSIQSRTEAFF. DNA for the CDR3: TGTGCCAGCAGCATCCAATCACGCACTGAAGCTTTCTTT. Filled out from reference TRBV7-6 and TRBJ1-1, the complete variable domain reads GAGVSQSPRYKVTKRGQDVALRCDPISGHVSLYWYRQALGQGPEFLTYFNYEAQQDKSGLPNDRFSAERPEGSISTLTIQRTEQRDSAMYRCASSIQSRTEAFFGQGTRLTVV.

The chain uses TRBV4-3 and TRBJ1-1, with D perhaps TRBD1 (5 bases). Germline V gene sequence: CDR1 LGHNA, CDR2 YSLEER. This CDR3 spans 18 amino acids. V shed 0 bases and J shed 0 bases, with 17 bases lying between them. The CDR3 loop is CASSQDTRERPLNTEAFF. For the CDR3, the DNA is TGCGCCAGCAGCCAAGATACCAGGGAGCGCCCCCTGAACACTGAAGCTTTCTTT.

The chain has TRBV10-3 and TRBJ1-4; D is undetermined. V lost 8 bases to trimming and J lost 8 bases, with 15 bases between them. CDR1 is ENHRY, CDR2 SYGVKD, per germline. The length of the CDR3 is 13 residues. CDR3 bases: TGTGCCATCTCCCCCAGGTCGGGGGAAAAACTGTTTTTT. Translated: CAISPRSGEKLFF.

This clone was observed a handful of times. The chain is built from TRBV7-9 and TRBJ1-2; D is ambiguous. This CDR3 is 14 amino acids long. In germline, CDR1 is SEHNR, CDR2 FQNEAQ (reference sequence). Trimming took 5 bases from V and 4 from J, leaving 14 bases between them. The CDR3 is CASSPMDGPYGYTF. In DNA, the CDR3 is TGTGCCAGCAGCCCCATGGACGGACCCTATGGCTACACCTTC.

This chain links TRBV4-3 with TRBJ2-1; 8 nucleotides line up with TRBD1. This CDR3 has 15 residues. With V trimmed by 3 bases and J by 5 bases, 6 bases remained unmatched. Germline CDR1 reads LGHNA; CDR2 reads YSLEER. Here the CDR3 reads CASSQRDRTDNEQFF. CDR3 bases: TGCGCCAGCAGCCAGAGGGACAGGACTGACAATGAGCAGTTCTTC.